This T cell receptor (beta chain) was captured by sequencing in a study of T-cell reconstitution after alpha-beta-depleted transplantation in children. Preparation of the TCRbeta library used unique molecular identifiers. TCRdb called the PCR reads again in MiXCR, with one record for every CDR3 protein. This table has about 870,000 distinct CDR3 sequences, approximately 15% appearing once. This receptor was obtained from a male patient under 18 who had a stem cell transplant for acute lymphoblastic leukemia, so the T cells may come from the graft donor. The sample was PBMCs, mostly from graft donor cells, taken 360 days after TCRalphabeta/CD19-depleted stem cell transplant.

The CDR3 is CASRPEGGLSYEQYF. Written as DNA, the CDR3 is TGTGCCAGCAGGCCTGAAGGGGGCCTATCCTACGAGCAGTACTTC. V gene TRBV2 combines with J gene TRBJ2-7; 7 nucleotides line up with TRBD1. The CDR3 runs 15 residues. The germline V gene encodes CDR1 SNHLY and CDR2 FYNNEI. The V gene end was trimmed by 6 bases and the J gene end by 1 base; junction bases not matched to a gene: 9.